This T cell receptor beta chain was captured by sequencing in a study of T cell repertoires in cytomegalovirus infection. Study-level information: Used in the study were CMV epitopes, some recently identified and HLA-C-restricted, others well-studied and HLA-B-restricted. In public TCR beta signatures, there were indications of both CMV infection and matching HLA type. Regarding the study as a whole: The response measured ex vivo was dominated by TCR beta clonotypes (HLA-C-restricted and CMV-specific). Based on cumulative public TCR beta family frequency, carriers of CMV plus the relevant HLA were identified.

This clonotype was found once. Its antigen is undetermined. MiXCR, applied by TCRdb to the reads, yields one record per CDR3 protein. The sample contains roughly 700,000 distinct CDR3 sequences, 33% of which appear only once. Trimming stripped 1 base from V and 5 bases from J, with 17 bases between. Germline V gene sequence: CDR1 DFQATT, CDR2 SNEGSKA (reference sequence). The CDR3 covers 15 residues. This clonotype originated in a human donor in good health (CMV status not recorded). Some clones in this sample may be carry-over from other donors' samples. V gene TRBV20-1 combines with J gene TRBJ2-5; D unclear. The sample was cultured PBMCs, taken from culture after CMV antigen stimulation. The DNA for the CDR3 is TGCAGTGCTAGAGTCGGAGAGTCCCCGGTGGAGACCCAGTACTTC. Translation: CSARVGESPVETQYF.